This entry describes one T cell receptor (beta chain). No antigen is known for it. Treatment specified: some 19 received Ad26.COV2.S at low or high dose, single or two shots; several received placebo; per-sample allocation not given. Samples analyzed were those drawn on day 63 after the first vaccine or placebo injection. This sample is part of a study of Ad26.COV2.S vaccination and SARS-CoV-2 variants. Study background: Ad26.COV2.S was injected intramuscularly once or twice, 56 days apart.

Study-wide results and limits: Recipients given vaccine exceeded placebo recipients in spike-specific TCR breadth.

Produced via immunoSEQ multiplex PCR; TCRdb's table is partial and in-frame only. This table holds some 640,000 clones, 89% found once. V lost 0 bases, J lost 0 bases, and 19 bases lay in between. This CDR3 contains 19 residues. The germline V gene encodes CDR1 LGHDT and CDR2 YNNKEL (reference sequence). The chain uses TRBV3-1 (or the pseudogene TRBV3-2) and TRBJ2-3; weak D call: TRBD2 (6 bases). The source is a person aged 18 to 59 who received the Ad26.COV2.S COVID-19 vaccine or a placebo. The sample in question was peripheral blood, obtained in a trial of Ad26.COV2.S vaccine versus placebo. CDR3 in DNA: TGTGCCAGCAGCCAAGAGGAGGGTATTGGTGGAAGGAGCACAGATACGCAGTATTTT. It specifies CASSQEEGIGGRSTDTQYF.